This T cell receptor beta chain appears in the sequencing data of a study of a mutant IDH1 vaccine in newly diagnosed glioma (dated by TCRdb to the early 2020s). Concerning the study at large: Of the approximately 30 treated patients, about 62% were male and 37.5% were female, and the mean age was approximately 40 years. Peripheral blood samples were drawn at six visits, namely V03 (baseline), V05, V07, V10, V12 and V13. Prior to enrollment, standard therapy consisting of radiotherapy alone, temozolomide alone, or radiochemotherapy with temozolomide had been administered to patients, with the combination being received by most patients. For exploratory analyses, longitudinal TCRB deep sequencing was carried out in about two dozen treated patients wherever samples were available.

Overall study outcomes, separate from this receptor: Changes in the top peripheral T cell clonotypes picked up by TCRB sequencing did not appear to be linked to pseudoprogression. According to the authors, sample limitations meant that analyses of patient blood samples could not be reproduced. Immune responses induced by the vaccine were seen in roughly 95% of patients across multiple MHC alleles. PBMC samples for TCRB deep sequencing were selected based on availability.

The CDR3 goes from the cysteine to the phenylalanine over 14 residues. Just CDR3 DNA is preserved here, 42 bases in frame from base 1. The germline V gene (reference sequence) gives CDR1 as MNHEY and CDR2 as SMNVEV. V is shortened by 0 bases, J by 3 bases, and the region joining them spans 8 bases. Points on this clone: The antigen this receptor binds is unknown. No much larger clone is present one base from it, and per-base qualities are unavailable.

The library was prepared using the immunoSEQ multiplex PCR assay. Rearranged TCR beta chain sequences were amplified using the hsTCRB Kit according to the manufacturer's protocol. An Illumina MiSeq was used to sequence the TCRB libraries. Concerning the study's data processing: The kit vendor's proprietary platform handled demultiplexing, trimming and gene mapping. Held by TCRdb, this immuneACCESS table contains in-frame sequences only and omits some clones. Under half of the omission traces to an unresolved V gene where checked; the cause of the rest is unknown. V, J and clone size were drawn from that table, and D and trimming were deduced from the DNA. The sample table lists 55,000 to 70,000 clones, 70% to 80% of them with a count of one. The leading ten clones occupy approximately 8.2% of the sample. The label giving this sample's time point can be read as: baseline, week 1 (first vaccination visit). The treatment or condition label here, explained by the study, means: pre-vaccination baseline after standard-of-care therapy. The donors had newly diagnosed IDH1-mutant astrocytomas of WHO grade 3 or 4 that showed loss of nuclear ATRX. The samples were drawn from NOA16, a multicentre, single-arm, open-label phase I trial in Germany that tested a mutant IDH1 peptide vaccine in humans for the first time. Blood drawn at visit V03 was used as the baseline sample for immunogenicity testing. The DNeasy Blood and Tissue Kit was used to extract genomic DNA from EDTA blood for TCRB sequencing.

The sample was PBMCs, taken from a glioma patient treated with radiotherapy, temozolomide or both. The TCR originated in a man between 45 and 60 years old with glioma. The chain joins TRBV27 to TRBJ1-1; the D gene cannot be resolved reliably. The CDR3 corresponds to CASSLSGRHTEAFF. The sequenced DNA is TGTGCCAGCAGTTTATCGGGCAGGCACACTGAAGCTTTCTTT.